Detailed here is one TCR beta chain. Its antigen is undetermined. V gave up 1 base and J gave up 3 bases, with 9 bases separating them. Germline loops: CDR1 SGHVS, CDR2 FQNEAQ. This CDR3 is 14 amino acids long. Regarding treatment: oral pan-JAK inhibitor, 5-10 mg twice daily. As the sequencing template, cDNA was produced by extracting RNA and reverse transcribing it. Measured with immunoSEQ multiplex PCR; TCRdb has only the in-frame clones, and not every one. The repertoire holds 150,000 to 200,000 clones, with under 70% as singletons. The source of the sample is a study of CD8+ T cells in alopecia areata. Study background: Scoring treated patients' severity relied on the percentage of scalp area affected.

Overall study findings and caveats: Researchers reported that TCR sharing among patients proved less clear than in mice, possibly HLA-linked. Administration of tofacitinib significantly diminished scalp clonality and expanded CD8+ clones within the top 100. Lesional tissue from the scalp (especially in alopecia totalis/universalis) showed higher clonality than normal scalp.

This sequence joins TRBV7-8 and TRBJ1-1; D gene unclear. This TCR was recovered from a human donor with alopecia areata. Here the sequenced sample was CD4+ T cells sorted from blood, taken at week 4, from a patient treated with tofacitinib. CDR3 nucleotide sequence: TGTGCCAGCAGCTTAGATGGGCAGTACACTGAAGCTTTCTTT. It translates to CASSLDGQYTEAFF.